The rows below give T cell receptor beta chains drawn from one sample of a study of glioma-infiltrating T cells. A single record per CDR3 protein comes from TCRdb applying MiXCR to the multiplex PCR reads. This sample yields about 400,000 distinct CDR3 sequences, of which 35% to 45% are seen a single time; around 12% belongs to the top ten. The sequenced material came from glioma tissue, nonneoplastic brain tissue, or PBMCs (not recorded which). The source is a human donor with low-grade glioma or glioblastoma, undergoing nonglioma brain surgery, or in good health (not recorded which). CDR3s include the opening cysteine and the closing phenylalanine or tryptophan. A D gene is named only where the DNA matches it firmly. Clone size appears in some rows only: once, few, many, or a class for an expanded clone.

D: NA; size: NA; V: TRBV7-2; J: TRBJ2-1; DNA: TGTGCCACTCCGATTGGTGGGGGCACCTACAATGAGCAGTTCTTC; CDR3: CATPIGGGTYNEQFF
D: TRBD1; size: few; V: TRBV7-2; J: TRBJ1-2; DNA: TGTGCCAGCAGCTTACGACAGGGAAACTATGGCTACACCTTC; CDR3: CASSLRQGNYGYTF
D: NA; size: NA; V: TRBV6-5; J: TRBJ1-2; DNA: TGTGCCAGCAGCTTAGGACTCCTCCGGGGCTACACCTTC; CDR3: CASSLGLLRGYTF
D: TRBD1; size: once; V: TRBV27; J: TRBJ1-1; DNA: TGTGCCAGCAGTTTCTGGGGGAGGGGGCGTATGAACACTGAAGCTTTCTTT; CDR3: CASSFWGRGRMNTEAFF
D: TRBD2; size: few; V: TRBV7-3; J: TRBJ2-3; DNA: TGTGCCAGCAGCTCGGGACTAGCGGGAGTTGCAGATACGCAGTATTTT; CDR3: CASSSGLAGVADTQYF
D: TRBD1; size: medium-sized; V: TRBV6-1; J: TRBJ2-7; DNA: TGTGCCAGCAGTCCCGGGACAGGGTACGAGCAGTACTTC; CDR3: CASSPGTGYEQYF
D: NA; size: NA; V: TRBV6-4; J: TRBJ1-2; DNA: TGTGCCAGCAGTGACTCACAGGGATACGGCTACACCTTC; CDR3: CASSDSQGYGYTF
D: TRBD1; size: many; V: TRBV6-1; J: TRBJ1-5; DNA: TGTGCCAGCAGCACAGGGGGCTGGGGTCAGCCCCAGCATTTT; CDR3: CASSTGGWGQPQHF
D: NA; size: many; V: TRBV27; J: TRBJ2-1; DNA: TGTGCCAGCAGTTTATCCGCTAGCGAGGATGAGCAGTTCTTC; CDR3: CASSLSASEDEQFF
D: TRBD1; size: many; V: TRBV6-1; J: TRBJ1-1; DNA: TGTGCCAGCTTCAGGGGGATACCTGAAGCTTTCTTT; CDR3: CASFRGIPEAFF
D: NA; size: NA; V: TRBV6-1; J: TRBJ2-7; DNA: TGTGCCAGCAGCCAGGCGCCCAGTGAGCAGTACTTC; CDR3: CASSQAPSEQYF
D: NA; size: NA; V: TRBV27; J: TRBJ2-1; DNA: TGTGCCAGCGGGAACACCGGGACACAGCAGTTCTTC; CDR3: CASGNTGTQQFF
D: NA; size: NA; V: TRBV25-1; J: TRBJ1-1; DNA: TGTGCCAGCAGTGATATTACAACGAACACTGAAGCTTTCTTT; CDR3: CASSDITTNTEAFF
D: NA; size: NA; V: TRBV4-3; J: TRBJ2-5; DNA: TGCGCCAGCAGCCAAGAGGACCAAGAGACCCAGTACTTC; CDR3: CASSQEDQETQYF
D: NA; size: few; V: TRBV6-2/TRBV6-3; J: TRBJ2-3; DNA: TGTGCCAGCAGTTACCTTAGGGCGACAGATACGCAGTATTTT; CDR3: CASSYLRATDTQYF
D: TRBD2; size: NA; V: TRBV4-1; J: TRBJ2-1; DNA: TGCGCCAGCAGCCAAGTTTCGGGAGGGGTCTACAATGAGCAGTTCTTC; CDR3: CASSQVSGGVYNEQFF
D: TRBD1; size: few; V: TRBV20-1; J: TRBJ1-5; DNA: TGCAGTTCCCTAGGGACAGGAGGTTATAGCAATCAGCCCCAGCATTTT; CDR3: CSSLGTGGYSNQPQHF
D: NA; size: NA; V: TRBV5-1; J: TRBJ2-1; DNA: TGCGCCAGCAGCGGCGTACCGGGACTGCGCTCCTACAATGAGCAGTTCTTC; CDR3: CASSGVPGLRSYNEQFF
D: NA; size: NA; V: TRBV20-1; J: TRBJ2-4; DNA: TGCAGTGCTCCGAACGGACTAGCCAAAAACATTCAGTACTTC; CDR3: CSAPNGLAKNIQYF
D: TRBD1; size: NA; V: TRBV20-1; J: TRBJ1-6; DNA: TGCAGTGCTATAGCCGGACAGGGTTCTTATAATTCACCCCTTCACTTT; CDR3: CSAIAGQGSYNSPLHF
D: NA; size: NA; V: TRBV6-5; J: TRBJ2-2; DNA: TGTGCCAGCAGTTACACAAGGGAGGACACCGGGGAGCTGTTTTTT; CDR3: CASSYTREDTGELFF
D: TRBD2; size: many; V: TRBV6-1; J: TRBJ2-5; DNA: TGTGCCACCGGGGGGGCCCCGGAGACCCAGTACTTC; CDR3: CATGGAPETQYF
D: NA; size: NA; V: TRBV7-8; J: TRBJ1-2; DNA: TGTGCCAGCAGCTTAATGAATCAGGGGTCGAACTATGGCTACACCTTC; CDR3: CASSLMNQGSNYGYTF
D: NA; size: NA; V: TRBV29-1; J: TRBJ2-6; DNA: TGCAGCGATGAACACGAAGGGACAAATCTGGCCAACGTCCTGACTTTC; CDR3: CSDEHEGTNLANVLTF
D: NA; size: few; V: TRBV28; J: TRBJ2-3; DNA: TGTGCCAACCCAACAGTACAGGGCGGTTCAGATACGCAGTATTTT; CDR3: CANPTVQGGSDTQYF
D: TRBD2; size: many; V: TRBV28; J: TRBJ2-1; DNA: TGTGCCAGCAGTCAGGGGCTAGCGGGAGGGCGTAAGCAGTTCTTC; CDR3: CASSQGLAGGRKQFF
D: NA; size: many; V: TRBV28; J: TRBJ2-5; DNA: TGTGCCAGCAGTAGAACCCGCGGGACCCTGTACTTC; CDR3: CASSRTRGTLYF
D: NA; size: few; V: TRBV4-1; J: TRBJ2-3; DNA: TGCGCCAGCAGCCAGGCCGGGTCCGGCACAGATACGCAGTATTTT; CDR3: CASSQAGSGTDTQYF
D: NA; size: NA; V: TRBV28; J: TRBJ1-2; DNA: TGTGCCAGCAGTTTAAATTCTGGGGCAGGGGCCTATGGCTACACCTTC; CDR3: CASSLNSGAGAYGYTF
D: NA; size: NA; V: TRBV7-9; J: TRBJ2-1; DNA: TGTGCCAGCAGCTCTAGAGACAATGAGCAGTTCTTC; CDR3: CASSSRDNEQFF
D: TRBD2; size: NA; V: TRBV7-2; J: TRBJ2-5; DNA: TGTGCCAGCAGCCACGGGGGGAGCCCCGTACCCCGTACCCAGTACTTC; CDR3: CASSHGGSPVPRTQYF
D: TRBD2; size: NA; V: TRBV7-9; J: TRBJ2-1; DNA: TGTGCCAGCAGTGGAGCGGGAAACCCCCCCTACAATGAGCAGTTCTTC; CDR3: CASSGAGNPPYNEQFF
D: NA; size: few; V: TRBV28; J: TRBJ2-7; DNA: TGTGCCAGCAGTCCTAGTATGGGGGCCTACGAGCAGTACTTC; CDR3: CASSPSMGAYEQYF
D: TRBD1; size: NA; V: TRBV18; J: TRBJ1-1; DNA: TGTGCCAGCTCACCCACGGGACAGGGTACTGAAGCTTTCTTT; CDR3: CASSPTGQGTEAFF
D: NA; size: few; V: TRBV7-2; J: TRBJ2-7; DNA: TGTGCCAGCAGCTTAATGGGCCAGGCCCCGGAGCAGTACTTC; CDR3: CASSLMGQAPEQYF
D: TRBD1; size: NA; V: TRBV7-2; J: TRBJ2-7; DNA: TGTGCCAGCAGCTTAAGGGACAGCTCCTACGAGCAGTACTTC; CDR3: CASSLRDSSYEQYF